This TCR beta chain was captured by sequencing in a study of cytomegalovirus exposure and HLA in healthy donors. General study results and limits: Roughly 170 TCR beta chains were listed as cytomegalovirus-associated. Association of a missense DCLRE1C variant with TCR beta V- and J-gene trimming was reported in a later analysis. It emerged from a later analysis that several of the most significant clusters appeared to be linked to common viral pathogens. About 87% or about 30% of the time was how often most TCR beta V segments were productive, according to an earlier analysis.

The junction had 5 bases not matched to a gene; V was cut back by 1 base and J by 5 bases. The CDR3 runs 15 residues. Germline V lookup: CDR1 SGHRS, CDR2 YFSETQ. Notes on this clone: Its antigen is not identified.

The PCR was carried out with 60 Vbeta primers and 13 Jbeta primers. Here immunoSEQ multiplex PCR was the method, and the copy in TCRdb shows in-frame clones only, minus some. The sample includes tens of thousands of clones, about 70% of them seen just once. The receptor was isolated from a woman aged 50 to 60 in good health and CMV-seropositive. The material sequenced was PBMCs. The chain has TRBV5-1 and TRBJ2-7; TRBD2 matches at 11 bases. The CDR3 sequence is CASSLYTSGGDEQYF. The CDR3 nucleotides read TGCGCCAGCAGCTTGTACACTAGCGGGGGCGACGAGCAGTACTTC. Full variable domain (outside the CDR3, taken from reference TRBV5-1 and TRBJ2-7): KAGVTQTPRYLIKTRGQQVTLSCSPISGHRSVSWYQQTPGQGLQFLFEYFSETQRNKGNFPGRFSGRQFSNSRSEMNVSTLELGDSALYLCASSLYTSGGDEQYFGPGTRLTVT.